The following is a TCR beta chain sequence with its context. Its antigen is currently unknown. This sample was taken from a study of shared clonotypes between healthy human individuals. Notes on the study in general: Only blood underwent sampling, and tissue repertoires likely differ.

Libraries were prepared by immunoSEQ multiplex PCR; TCRdb keeps only in-frame clonotypes and omits some of them. The sample lists just over 2,000,000 clones, roughly 95% occurring once. Naive CD8 cells, CD45RO-negative and positively selected for CCR7, excluded terminally differentiated effector memory CD45RA+ cells. V was pared by 5 bases and J by 5 bases, with 6 bases of the junction left unmatched. The CDR3 totals 13 residues. Germline lookup yields CDR1 PRHDT and CDR2 FYEKMQ (reference sequence). The sample was naive CD8+ T cells sorted from blood. The receptor was derived from a man between 18 and 29 years old in good health. The chain has TRBV13 and TRBJ2-7; 7 nucleotides agree with TRBD1. The CDR3 region is CASSTDRLHEQYF. The DNA for the CDR3 is TGTGCCAGCAGCACGGACAGGCTACACGAGCAGTACTTC.